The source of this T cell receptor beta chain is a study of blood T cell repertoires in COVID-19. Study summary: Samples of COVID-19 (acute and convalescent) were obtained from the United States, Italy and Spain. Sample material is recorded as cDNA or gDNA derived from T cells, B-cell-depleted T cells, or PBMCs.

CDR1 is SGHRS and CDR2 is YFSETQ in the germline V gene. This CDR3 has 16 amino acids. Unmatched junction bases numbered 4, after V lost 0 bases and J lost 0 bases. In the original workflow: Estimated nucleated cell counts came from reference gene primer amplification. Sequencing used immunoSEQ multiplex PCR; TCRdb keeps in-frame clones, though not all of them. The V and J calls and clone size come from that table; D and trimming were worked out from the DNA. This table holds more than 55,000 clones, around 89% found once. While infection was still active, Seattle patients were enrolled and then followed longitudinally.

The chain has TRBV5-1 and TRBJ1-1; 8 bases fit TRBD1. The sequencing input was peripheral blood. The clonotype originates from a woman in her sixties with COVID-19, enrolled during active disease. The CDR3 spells CASSLGTGRLNTEAFF. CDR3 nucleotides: TGCGCCAGCAGCTTGGGGACAGGGAGGTTGAACACTGAAGCTTTCTTT.